This TCR beta chain appears in the sequencing data of a study of Tregs in tolerant kidney transplant recipients. Of note for this clone: Its specificity is not known.

The method was immunoSEQ multiplex PCR; TCRdb's version includes in-frame clones alone and lacks a portion of them. The table has around 30,000 clones, approximately 80% seen once. This CDR3 is built from 15 residues. With 3 bases clipped from V and 1 base from J, the junction kept 3 bases outside the gene matches. CDR1 is LGHNA and CDR2 is YSLEER in the germline V gene. Sequencing used Tregs from blood cultured with allogeneic cells. This chain connects TRBV4-3 to TRBJ2-3; TRBD1 matches 8 bases. The TCR sequence derives from a human donor in good health. CDR3 loop: CASSHRGQGTDTQYF. The CDR3 coding sequence is TGCGCCAGCAGCCATAGGGGACAGGGCACAGATACGCAGTATTTT.